This T cell receptor beta chain was identified during a study of T-cell reconstitution after alpha-beta-depleted transplantation in children. Preparation of the TCRbeta library used unique molecular identifiers. TCRdb processed the PCR reads anew with MiXCR; each CDR3 protein has one entry. Altogether fewer than 400,000 distinct CDR3 sequences are present, 20% to 30% being singletons, with the ten largest covering 10% to 11%. The V end lost 1 base, the J end lost 2 bases, and 23 bases lay between the germline ends. The CDR3 covers 19 residues. The germline CDR1 and CDR2 sequences are SGHVS and FQNEAQ.

This chain connects TRBV7-8 to TRBJ2-5; D is possibly TRBD2 (5 bases). This sample comprised PBMCs, mostly from graft donor cells, obtained 180 days after TCRalphabeta/CD19-depleted stem cell transplant. The clonotype comes from a male patient under 18 who had a stem cell transplant for acute lymphoblastic leukemia, so the T cells may come from the graft donor. The CDR3 sequence: CASSLDHLDLVRGQETQYF. The CDR3 coding sequence is TGTGCCAGCAGCTTAGACCATCTCGATCTTGTTCGGGGACAAGAGACCCAGTACTTC.